This is a list of T cell receptor beta chains from one sample in a study of shared clonotypes between healthy human individuals. Some clones are missing from TCRdb's copy, which holds only in-frame ones; the method was immunoSEQ multiplex PCR. The repertoire consists of about 710,000 clones, with over 60% occurring once and the leading ten covering more than 1.5%. The sample was memory CD4+ T cells sorted from blood. Source of these receptors: a woman between 25 and 40 years old in good health. CDR3s leave out the opening cysteine and the closing phenylalanine or tryptophan. Each record gives: V gene, J gene, D gene, clone size, CDR3 protein. D genes are given only for firm matches. Not all rows give a size; the values are once, few, many and, for expanded clones, a class.

TRBV9	TRBJ1-5	.	few	ASSVPPSGGPQH
TRBV27	TRBJ2-3	.	.	ASSGGRWRDTQY
TRBV28	TRBJ1-4	TRBD1	.	ASSFKGTGNEKLF
TRBV7-2	TRBJ2-5	.	few	ASSSGKEEGEGSQY
TRBV4-1	TRBJ2-4	TRBD2	.	ASSPGLAGGGAKNIQY
TRBV5-1	TRBJ2-2	.	.	ASRDTWNTGELF
TRBV4-1	TRBJ2-7	TRBD2	.	ASSPGLSVLYEQY
TRBV7-9	TRBJ1-3	.	.	ASSNPGNTIY
TRBV27	TRBJ2-1	TRBD2	.	ASGGLAGADNEQF
TRBV29-1	TRBJ1-1	.	.	SVSLNMNTEAF
TRBV6-6	TRBJ1-1	.	.	ASSDQELGNTEAF
TRBV19	TRBJ2-1	.	.	ASSIESRVGEQF
TRBV18	TRBJ1-4	TRBD1	.	ASSATGTGAVNSEKLF
TRBV6-6	TRBJ2-7	TRBD2	once	ASPGGLAGYEQY
TRBV7-8	TRBJ2-3	TRBD2	many	ASSLSGRTDTQY
TRBV5-1	TRBJ2-5	TRBD1	many	ASSSGTGRETQY
TRBV29-1	TRBJ1-3	.	.	SVNPGPGNTIY
TRBV7-2	TRBJ2-5	.	.	ASSLGRAGETQY
TRBV28	TRBJ2-7	TRBD2	.	ASDSTSGNYEQY
TRBV7-9	TRBJ1-1	.	.	ASNVEGDTEAF
TRBV7-9	TRBJ2-1	TRBD2	few	ASTRRREGLMEQF
TRBV5-4	TRBJ1-2	TRBD1	.	ASSIQGVKRSYT
TRBV27	TRBJ2-7	TRBD1	.	ASSLSGDRLDEQY
TRBV27	TRBJ2-6	.	few	ASGFLASNSGANVLT
TRBV27	TRBJ2-7	.	.	ASSLGAGLGGEQY
TRBV18	TRBJ1-2	TRBD1	few	ASSPPDRGLSYGYT
TRBV11-2	TRBJ2-7	TRBD2	.	ASSRTSSGYEQY
TRBV28	TRBJ1-5	.	few	ASSSGPNQPQH
TRBV19	TRBJ1-5	TRBD1	few	ASSIAPIQGYSNQPQH
TRBV5-4	TRBJ2-7	TRBD2	.	ASSLGLAGSLYEQY
TRBV7-6	TRBJ2-5	.	.	ASSLGPTQETQY
TRBV7-9	TRBJ2-7	TRBD2	few	ASSSGLAGRFEQY
TRBV2	TRBJ1-4	.	few	ASSEADNVGHEKLF
TRBV7-9	TRBJ1-2	.	.	ASSSGQKRDYGYT
TRBV5-4	TRBJ1-3	TRBD1	.	ASSQDRPGNTIY
TRBV18	TRBJ2-5	.	.	ASSPGFQETQY
TRBV30	TRBJ2-5	.	.	AWSVRAGQETQY
TRBV18	TRBJ1-3	.	.	ASSMDLENTIY
TRBV7-2	TRBJ2-5	.	.	ASSLVLQPRTTQY
TRBV5-1	TRBJ1-1	.	.	ASSLSWVNTEAF
TRBV11-2	TRBJ1-1	.	.	ASSLRGGQNTEAF
TRBV21-1	TRBJ2-5	.	.	ASSKGGGKSQETQY
TRBV5-4	TRBJ2-2	TRBD2	few	ASTGGRADGELF